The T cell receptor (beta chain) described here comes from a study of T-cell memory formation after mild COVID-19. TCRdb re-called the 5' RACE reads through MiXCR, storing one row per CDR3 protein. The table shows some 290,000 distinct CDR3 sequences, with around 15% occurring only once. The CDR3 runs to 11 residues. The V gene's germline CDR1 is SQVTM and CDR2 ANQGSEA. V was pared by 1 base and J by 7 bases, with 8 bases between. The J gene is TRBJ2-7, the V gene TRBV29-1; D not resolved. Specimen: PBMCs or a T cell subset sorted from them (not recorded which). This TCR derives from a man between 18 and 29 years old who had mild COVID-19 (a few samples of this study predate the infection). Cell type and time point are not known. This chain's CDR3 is CSVEVQAEQYF. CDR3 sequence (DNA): TGCAGCGTTGAAGTGCAGGCGGAGCAGTACTTC.